This passage covers 19 T cell receptor beta chains from one sample sequenced in a study of blood T cells in healthy people across ages. A second PCR, run for roughly 7 to 11 cycles, used a sample-barcoded 5' primer plus a J-beta primer mix. MiXCR was run by TCRdb on the 5' RACE reads, yielding one entry per CDR3 protein. The table records some 370,000 distinct CDR3 sequences, approximately 47% of them present only once. Material: blood. The source is a man aged 55 to 70 in good health.

Comment on this clonotype: A much larger clone differs by one base, so this may be a read error. The V and J genes are TRBV7-2 and TRBJ2-5; 10 bases map to TRBD1. The tail of the sequence fits TRBJ2-7 better, so the J call may be wrong. Germline CDR1 is SGHTA and CDR2 is FQGNSA. This CDR3 region has 15 residues. CDR3: CTSSLAGQGIYEQYF. CDR3 nucleotide sequence: TGTACCAGCAGCTTAGCGGGACAGGGGATCTACGAGCAGTACTTC.

The chain is built from TRBV6-1 and TRBJ1-2; D not resolved. V lost 6 bases and J 11 bases, leaving 34 bases between the germline ends. CDR1 and CDR2 from the germline V gene are MNHNS and SASEGT. This CDR3 contains 18 residues. The CDR3 nucleotides read TGTGCCAGCAGAAGCGGTAGGAAGGATACAACGAGTTCTGTTTGGTACACCTTC. Translation gives CASRSGRKDTTSSVWYTF.

This chain connects TRBV7-2 to TRBJ2-7, with 9 bases lining up with TRBD2. Germline loops: CDR1 SGHTA, CDR2 FQGNSA. J was trimmed by 3 bases and V by 5 bases; bases with no gene match: 11. This CDR3 is built from 16 residues. The CDR3 here is CASSQAAGGGYYEQYF. As DNA, the CDR3 is TGTGCCAGCAGCCAAGCAGCGGGAGGAGGCTACTACGAGCAGTACTTC. Full variable domain (outside the CDR3, taken from reference TRBV7-2 and TRBJ2-7): GAGVSQSPSNKVTEKGKDVELRCDPISGHTALYWYRQSLGQGLEFLIYFQGNSAPDKSGLPSDRFSAERTGGSVSTLTIQRTQQEDSAVYLCASSQAAGGGYYEQYFGPGTRLTVT.

In its sample, this clonotype was seen once. The V call is TRBV7-6, the J call TRBJ2-5; 7 bases are a match to TRBD2. V trimming: 2 bases; J trimming: 2 bases; junction bases outside the gene matches: 8. The CDR3 length is 16 residues. Germline CDR1 reads SGHVS; CDR2 reads FNYEAQ. The CDR3 sequence: CASSLLVRRGQETQYF. The DNA for the CDR3 is TGTGCCAGCAGCTTATTGGTCCGGCGGGGGCAAGAGACCCAGTACTTC. Looking up the rest from reference TRBV7-6 and TRBJ2-5 gives the full variable domain: GAGVSQSPRYKVTKRGQDVALRCDPISGHVSLYWYRQALGQGPEFLTYFNYEAQQDKSGLPNDRFSAERPEGSISTLTIQRTEQRDSAMYRCASSLLVRRGQETQYFGPGTRLLVL.

The sample holds many counts of this clonotype. The chain couples TRBV14 to TRBJ2-4, with D perhaps TRBD1 or TRBD2 (6 bases each). Germline values: CDR1 SGHDN, CDR2 FVKESK. CDR3 length: 15 residues. V shed 1 base and J shed 3 bases, with 10 bases lying between them. DNA of the CDR3: TGTGCCAGCAGCCAAGCGGGGGCGGGCAAAAACATTCAGTACTTC. Translating it yields CASSQAGAGKNIQYF.

J is TRBJ2-5 and V is TRBV7-9, with D tentatively TRBD2 (6 bases). The J call may be in error: the DNA end matches TRBJ2-7 better. The CDR3 is 15 amino acids. From germline, CDR1 is SEHNR and CDR2 FQNEAQ (reference sequence). For the CDR3, the DNA is TGTGCCAGCAGCACTCGACTAGGGCCCTTATACGAGCAGTACTTC. Translation: CASSTRLGPLYEQYF.

A few counts support this clonotype. This chain uses TRBV24-1 with TRBJ2-3, with D possibly matching TRBD1 (6 bases). The CDR3 is 13 residues long. Germline values: CDR1 KGHDR, CDR2 SFDVKD. Deletions cut 8 bases from V and 0 bases from J, with 8 bases between. CDR3 loop: CATKGQSTDTQYF. The CDR3, as DNA: TGTGCCACCAAAGGACAGAGCACAGATACGCAGTATTTT.

This clonotype was recorded a few times. The gene calls are TRBV2 and TRBJ2-7; D not certain. The CDR3 runs 12 residues. Per the germline V gene, CDR1 is SNHLY and CDR2 is FYNNEI. Trimming removed 4 bases at V and 0 bases at J, with 4 bases between. CDR3 in amino acids: CASSADSYEQYF. The CDR3 bases are TGTGCCAGCAGTGCGGACTCCTACGAGCAGTACTTC.

This clonotype was seen more than once but under ten times. This chain connects TRBV7-8 to TRBJ2-3; no clear D gene. Germline V lookup: CDR1 SGHVS, CDR2 FQNEAQ. The V and J ends lost 0 bases and 2 bases respectively, with 15 bases between them. The CDR3 has 17 amino acids. DNA for the CDR3: TGTGCCAGCAGCTTAGCGCTAATCTCCACCAACACAGATACGCAGTATTTT. Translating gives CASSLALISTNTDTQYF. The full variable domain, rest sourced from reference TRBV7-8 and TRBJ2-3, is GAGVSQSPRYKVAKRGQDVALRCDPISGHVSLFWYQQALGQGPEFLTYFQNEAQLDKSGLPSDRFFAERPEGSVSTLKIQRTQQEDSAVYLCASSLALISTNTDTQYFGPGTRLTVL.

This chain connects TRBV7-2 to TRBJ2-1; 8 bases match TRBD2. Near its end, the DNA agrees better with TRBJ2-7, so the J call may be wrong. The germline V gene has CDR1 SGHTA and CDR2 FQGNSA. The CDR3 has 17 amino acids. The CDR3 DNA sequence: TGTGCCAGCAGCCGACGCCCACGGGGGGGCATCTACAATGAGCAGTACTTC. Translating gives CASSRRPRGGIYNEQYF.

J is TRBJ1-4 and V is TRBV20-1; TRBD1 matches at 7 bases. Germline CDR1 DFQATT, CDR2 SNEGSKA (reference sequence). The CDR3 contains 17 residues. The trim removed 3 bases at V and 5 bases at J, leaving 15 bases unmatched. In DNA form, the CDR3 reads TGCAGTGCTAGGTGGTTTGGGCGGGACAGAGAAAATGAAAAACTGTTTTTT. This encodes CSARWFGRDRENEKLFF.

This clonotype was seen many times. The V call is TRBV3-1, the J call TRBJ2-7; 7 bases match TRBD2. Trimming took 0 bases from V and 7 from J; bases not matched to a gene: 0. CDR3 length equals 12 residues. The germline CDR1 and CDR2 sequences are LGHDT and YNNKEL (reference sequence). CDR3 DNA sequence: TGTGCCAGCAGCCAAGAGGGACTAGAGCAGTACTTC. The encoded protein is CASSQEGLEQYF.

V usage is TRBV29-1 and J usage is TRBJ1-2; D not resolved. The germline gives CDR1 SQVTM, CDR2 ANQGSEA. CDR3 length: 12 residues. Trimming stripped 2 bases from V and 5 bases from J, with 9 bases between. The CDR3 region is CSVERADYGYTF. CDR3 coding DNA: TGCAGCGTTGAACGGGCGGATTATGGCTACACCTTC. The variable domain in full, with the rest retrieved from reference TRBV29-1 and TRBJ1-2, is SAVISQKPSRDICQRGTSLTIQCQVDSQVTMMFWYRQQPGQSLTLIATANQGSEATYESGFVIDKFPISRPNLTFSTLTVSNMSPEDSSIYLCSVERADYGYTFGSGTRLTVV.

The chain joins TRBV29-1 to TRBJ2-7; a weak D match, TRBD1 (6 bases). This CDR3 comprises 12 residues. V shed 7 bases and J shed 0 bases, with 10 bases lying between them. Germline V gene sequence: CDR1 SQVTM, CDR2 ANQGSEA. CDR3 residues: CSARTASYEQYF. CDR3 coding DNA: TGCAGCGCTCGGACAGCCTCCTACGAGCAGTACTTC.

This clonotype turned up a few times. This chain links TRBV29-1 with TRBJ2-1; D remains unclear. The CDR3 contains 13 residues. Germline CDR1 SQVTM, CDR2 ANQGSEA. V gave up 4 bases and J gave up 2 bases, with 9 bases separating them. The CDR3 nucleotides are TGCAGCGTTGGGGGTCGGGCCTACAATGAGCAGTTCTTC. Its protein product is CSVGGRAYNEQFF.

J is TRBJ2-1 and V is TRBV5-1, with 9 bases aligning to TRBD2. The J segment lost 8 bases and the V segment lost 3 bases, leaving 6 bases of the junction unmatched. The CDR3 is 14 residues long. Germline lookup yields CDR1 SGHRS and CDR2 YFSETQ. CDR3 amino acids: CASSSGTSFDEQFF. The CDR3 DNA is TGCGCCAGCAGCTCCGGGACTAGCTTTGATGAGCAGTTCTTC.

V usage is TRBV5-1 and J usage is TRBJ2-3; the D is unclear. CDR3 length: 13 amino acids. Trimming cost V 7 bases and J 9 bases, with 18 bases left between them. Germline assignment: CDR1 SGHRS and CDR2 YFSETQ. The CDR3 DNA reads as TGCGCCAGCCGGCCCTTTCCCGTGGAAACGCAGTATTTT. Protein product: CASRPFPVETQYF.

V gene TRBV4-2 combines with J gene TRBJ2-5, with D possibly being TRBD2 (5 bases). The J call is doubtful: the DNA matches TRBJ2-7 better. This CDR3 is 13 amino acids long. Germline-derived CDR1 and CDR2 are LGHNA and YNFKEQ. CDR3 sequence (DNA): TGTGCCAGCAGCCATCAACTAGGGTACGAGCAGTACTTC. It encodes CASSHQLGYEQYF.

The CDR3 here is CASSPGGAGAPFQFF. In DNA form, the CDR3 reads TGTGCCAGCAGCCCGGGGGGCGCGGGAGCCCCTTTCCAGTTCTTC. The gene calls are TRBV12-3 or TRBV12-4 and TRBJ2-1; possible D gene TRBD2, 7 bases. Trimming pared 6 bases from V and 13 bases from J, leaving 25 bases between. There are 15 residues in the CDR3.